This entry features one TCR beta chain sequence. Its antigen is undetermined. A J-beta primer mix and a sample-barcoded 5' primer were used in a second PCR of roughly 6 to 12 cycles. TCRdb analysed the 5' RACE reads with MiXCR anew, one entry per CDR3 protein. The table lists fewer than 2,000,000 distinct CDR3 sequences, about 31% of them singletons. The data derive from a study of blood T cells in healthy people across ages. Findings and limits, study-wide: In long-lived donors, naive CD4+ cell counts and diversity exceeded those of aged donors. Considered underestimates were the diversity estimates obtained from one million T cells. Older individuals had lower TCR beta diversity per million T cells (the decline was roughly linear).

The TCR sequence derives from a woman in her twenties or thirties in good health. The sequenced sample consisted of blood.

Written as DNA, the CDR3 is TGCGCCAGCGGGGATTTATCAGGGGAGACCCAGTACTTC. Protein: CASGDLSGETQYF. The chain combines TRBV5-1 with TRBJ2-5, with D tentatively TRBD1 (5 bases). This CDR3 comprises 13 residues. From germline, CDR1 is SGHRS and CDR2 YFSETQ. Trimming removed 7 bases at V and 5 bases at J, with 15 bases between.